A selection of T cell receptor beta chains follows, all from one sample in a study of beta chain features in type 1 diabetes. Method: immunoSEQ multiplex PCR; TCRdb's copy keeps in-frame clones and lacks some. This table has approximately 470,000 clones, around 28% appearing once. The sample consisted of naive CD4+ T cells from blood. The receptors derive from a man between 18 and 29 years old in good health. The CDR3 runs from the conserved cysteine through the conserved F or W. The D gene is left open where the match is weak. Size tells how often a clone was seen (once, few, many) or the class of an expanded clone, and some rows leave it out.

D: NA
size: few
V: TRBV30
length: 15
J: TRBJ1-2
CDR3: CAWRSWIEVNYGYTF
DNA: TGTGCCTGGAGGTCGTGGATCGAAGTTAACTATGGCTACACCTTC

D: TRBD1
size: few
V: TRBV9
length: 16
J: TRBJ2-7
CDR3: CASSPQTGATWYEQYF
DNA: TGTGCCAGCAGCCCTCAAACAGGGGCCACTTGGTACGAGCAGTACTTC

D: NA
size: few
V: TRBV5-4
length: 15
J: TRBJ2-5
CDR3: CASSLRLGGQETQYF
DNA: TGTGCCAGCAGCTTGAGGCTAGGGGGCCAAGAGACCCAGTACTTC

D: TRBD1
size: NA
V: TRBV4-2
length: 15
J: TRBJ2-7
CDR3: CASSRPGQGPGEQYF
DNA: TGTGCCAGCAGCCGGCCGGGACAGGGGCCTGGGGAGCAGTACTTC

D: NA
size: few
V: TRBV29-1
length: 14
J: TRBJ2-6
CDR3: CSVVQDGGANVLTF
DNA: TGCAGCGTGGTACAGGACGGTGGGGCCAACGTCCTGACTTTC

D: NA
size: NA
V: TRBV11-1
length: 15
J: TRBJ2-2
CDR3: CASSLLLTVAGELFF
DNA: TGTGCCAGCAGCCTACTCTTGACCGTCGCCGGGGAGCTGTTTTTT

D: NA
size: NA
V: TRBV7-2
length: 15
J: TRBJ2-1
CDR3: CASSFRLAEYNEQFF
DNA: TGTGCCAGCAGCTTCCGTCTAGCAGAGTACAATGAGCAGTTCTTC

D: TRBD2
size: few
V: TRBV30
length: 17
J: TRBJ2-1
CDR3: CAWTHWRAGGSSYEQFF
DNA: TGTGCCTGGACCCACTGGCGAGCGGGAGGTTCCTCCTATGAGCAGTTCTTC

D: TRBD1
size: NA
V: TRBV28
length: 13
J: TRBJ2-2
CDR3: CASSGQGAGELFF
DNA: TGTGCCAGCAGTGGACAGGGGGCCGGGGAGCTGTTTTTT

D: TRBD1
size: NA
V: TRBV9
length: 14
J: TRBJ2-7
CDR3: CASSVGDSFGEQYF
DNA: TGTGCCAGCAGCGTAGGGGACAGTTTCGGCGAGCAGTACTTC

D: NA
size: NA
V: TRBV7-2
length: 14
J: TRBJ2-3
CDR3: CASSRDLGADTQYF
DNA: TGTGCCAGCAGCCGAGACCTAGGTGCAGATACGCAGTATTTT

D: NA
size: NA
V: TRBV4-2
length: 13
J: TRBJ2-5
CDR3: CASSQPPLETQYF
DNA: TGTGCCAGCAGCCAACCTCCGCTAGAGACCCAGTACTTC

D: NA
size: NA
V: TRBV2
length: 14
J: TRBJ2-3
CDR3: CASTPGISTDTQYF
DNA: TGTGCCAGCACCCCAGGGATAAGCACAGATACGCAGTATTTT

D: NA
size: NA
V: TRBV25-1
length: 13
J: TRBJ2-3
CDR3: CASRRGATDTQYF
DNA: TGTGCCAGCAGGCGGGGAGCCACAGATACGCAGTATTTT

D: TRBD1
size: few
V: TRBV4-3
length: 13
J: TRBJ1-1
CDR3: CASSDRGPTEAFF
DNA: TGCGCCAGCTCCGACAGGGGGCCTACTGAAGCTTTCTTT

D: TRBD2
size: NA
V: TRBV6-6
length: 14
J: TRBJ2-7
CDR3: CASSSAGGLYEQYF
DNA: TGTGCCAGCAGTTCGGCGGGAGGCCTATACGAGCAGTACTTC

D: NA
size: few
V: TRBV30
length: 12
J: TRBJ1-2
CDR3: CAWISANYGYTF
DNA: TGTGCCTGGATTTCTGCTAACTATGGCTACACCTTC

D: NA
size: NA
V: TRBV25-1
length: 14
J: TRBJ2-1
CDR3: CASSGPGSYNEQFF
DNA: TGTGCCAGCAGTGGCCCAGGGTCCTACAATGAGCAGTTCTTC

D: NA
size: NA
V: TRBV6-6
length: 15
J: TRBJ2-7
CDR3: CASSSQSGLNYEQYF
DNA: TGTGCCAGCAGTTCCCAATCGGGACTGAACTACGAGCAGTACTTC

D: NA
size: NA
V: TRBV30
length: 18
J: TRBJ1-3
CDR3: CAWSVFGFSGPGERTIYF
DNA: TGTGCCTGGAGTGTATTTGGGTTCTCGGGCCCGGGGGAACGGACCATATATTTT

D: TRBD1
size: NA
V: TRBV12-5
length: 16
J: TRBJ2-1
CDR3: CASGLYRDRIYNEQFF
DNA: TGTGCTAGTGGTTTGTACCGGGACAGGATCTACAATGAGCAGTTCTTC

D: TRBD2
size: NA
V: TRBV10-3
length: 15
J: TRBJ2-1
CDR3: CAISASGREDNEQFF
DNA: TGTGCCATCAGTGCCTCGGGGCGGGAGGACAATGAGCAGTTCTTC

D: TRBD1
size: NA
V: TRBV30
length: 13
J: TRBJ1-1
CDR3: CAWSDRAPPEAFF
DNA: TGTGCCTGGAGCGACAGGGCCCCCCCTGAAGCTTTCTTT

D: TRBD2
size: NA
V: TRBV29-1
length: 14
J: TRBJ2-3
CDR3: CSVEGLAGSDTQYF
DNA: TGCAGCGTTGAGGGACTAGCGGGGTCAGATACGCAGTATTTT

D: NA
size: NA
V: TRBV10-3
length: 17
J: TRBJ2-3
CDR3: CAISESEGGWGTDTQYF
DNA: TGTGCCATCAGTGAGTCTGAGGGGGGCTGGGGCACAGATACGCAGTATTTT

D: NA
size: NA
V: TRBV5-1
length: 15
J: TRBJ2-1
CDR3: CASTTSGSSYNEQFF
DNA: TGCGCCAGCACTACAAGCGGCAGCTCCTACAATGAGCAGTTCTTC

D: NA
size: few
V: TRBV30
length: 13
J: TRBJ1-5
CDR3: CAWSSRDNQPQHF
DNA: TGTGCCTGGAGTAGCCGGGACAATCAGCCCCAGCATTTT

D: NA
size: NA
V: TRBV5-1
length: 14
J: TRBJ1-1
CDR3: CASSFTAPGTEAFF
DNA: TGCGCCAGCAGCTTTACAGCCCCCGGCACTGAAGCTTTCTTT

D: NA
size: few
V: TRBV29-1
length: 12
J: TRBJ2-7
CDR3: CSVGGRTYEQYF
DNA: TGCAGCGTTGGTGGCCGTACCTACGAGCAGTACTTC

D: TRBD1
size: NA
V: TRBV5-1
length: 14
J: TRBJ2-3
CDR3: CASSLVGQTDTQYF
DNA: TGCGCCAGCAGCTTGGTGGGACAGACAGATACGCAGTATTTT

D: TRBD1
size: NA
V: TRBV28
length: 15
J: TRBJ2-7
CDR3: CASSSGQGKAYEQYF
DNA: TGTGCCAGCAGTTCGGGACAGGGTAAGGCCTACGAGCAGTACTTC

D: TRBD1
size: NA
V: TRBV7-2
length: 15
J: TRBJ2-1
CDR3: CASSFGTGSYNEQFF
DNA: TGTGCCAGCAGCTTCGGGACAGGGTCCTACAATGAGCAGTTCTTC

D: TRBD2
size: NA
V: TRBV7-2
length: 15
J: TRBJ2-5
CDR3: CASSPGLAGSETQYF
DNA: TGTGCCAGCAGCCCCGGACTAGCGGGAAGTGAGACCCAGTACTTC

D: TRBD2
size: NA
V: TRBV4-1
length: 15
J: TRBJ2-5
CDR3: CASSQDPAGGWAQYF
DNA: TGCGCCAGCAGCCAAGACCCAGCGGGAGGTTGGGCCCAGTACTTC

D: NA
size: few
V: TRBV30
length: 13
J: TRBJ1-1
CDR3: CAWLGRVNTEAFF
DNA: TGTGCCTGGTTGGGGCGGGTGAACACTGAAGCTTTCTTT